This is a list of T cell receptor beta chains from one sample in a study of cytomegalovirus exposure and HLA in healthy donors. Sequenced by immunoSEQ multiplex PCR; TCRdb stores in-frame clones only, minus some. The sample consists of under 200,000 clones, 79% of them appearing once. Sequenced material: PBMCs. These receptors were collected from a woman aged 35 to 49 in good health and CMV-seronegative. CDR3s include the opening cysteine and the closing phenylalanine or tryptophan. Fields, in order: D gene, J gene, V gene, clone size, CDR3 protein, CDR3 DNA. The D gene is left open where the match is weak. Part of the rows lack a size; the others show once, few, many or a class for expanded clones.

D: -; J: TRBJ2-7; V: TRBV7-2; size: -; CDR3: CASTRESSLGAYEQYF; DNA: TGTGCCAGCACCCGGGAATCGTCTCTCGGGGCCTACGAGCAGTACTTC
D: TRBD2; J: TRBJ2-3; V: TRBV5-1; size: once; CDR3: CASSPPSGDTDTQYF; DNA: TGCGCCAGCAGCCCCCCTAGCGGGGATACAGATACGCAGTATTTT
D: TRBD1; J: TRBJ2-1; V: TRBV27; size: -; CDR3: CASSFIRGYEQFF; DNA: TGTGCCAGCAGTTTTATCAGGGGGTATGAGCAGTTCTTC
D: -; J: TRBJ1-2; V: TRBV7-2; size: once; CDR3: CANSEGLKANYGYTF; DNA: TGTGCCAACAGCGAAGGACTGAAAGCTAACTATGGCTACACCTTC
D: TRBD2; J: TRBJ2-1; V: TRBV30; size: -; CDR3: CAWMKLAGAFYNEQFF; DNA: TGTGCCTGGATGAAGTTAGCGGGGGCGTTCTACAATGAGCAGTTCTTC
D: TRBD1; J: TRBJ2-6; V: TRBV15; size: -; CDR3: CATYRDRSESGANVLTF; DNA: TGTGCCACCTACCGGGACAGGTCAGAATCTGGGGCCAACGTCCTGACTTTC
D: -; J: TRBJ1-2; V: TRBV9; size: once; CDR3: CASSVGQGGGYTF; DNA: TGTGCCAGCAGCGTAGGGCAGGGTGGTGGCTACACCTTC
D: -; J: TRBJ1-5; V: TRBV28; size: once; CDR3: CASDSSGYQPQHF; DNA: TGTGCCAGCGATAGTTCAGGGTATCAGCCCCAGCATTTT
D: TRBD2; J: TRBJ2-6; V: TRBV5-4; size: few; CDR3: CASSFRGVGANVLTF; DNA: TGTGCCAGCAGCTTTCGGGGGGTCGGGGCCAACGTCCTGACTTTC
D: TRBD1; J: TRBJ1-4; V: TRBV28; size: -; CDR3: CASGTDNEKLFF; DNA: TGTGCCAGCGGGACAGATAATGAAAAACTGTTTTTT
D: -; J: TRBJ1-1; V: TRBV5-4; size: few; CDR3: CASSLAGGVTTEAFF; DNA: TGTGCCAGCAGCTTGGCGGGGGGGGTGACCACTGAAGCTTTCTTT
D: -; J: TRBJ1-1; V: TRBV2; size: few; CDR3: CASSGRGTEAFF; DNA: TGTGCCAGCAGTGGGAGGGGCACTGAAGCTTTCTTT
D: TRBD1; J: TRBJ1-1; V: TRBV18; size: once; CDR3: CASSPQGGQGVSGTEAFF; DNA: TGTGCCAGCTCACCCCAAGGGGGACAGGGTGTATCCGGCACTGAAGCTTTCTTT
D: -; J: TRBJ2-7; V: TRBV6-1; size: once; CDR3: CASSRESSYEQYF; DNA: TGTGCCAGCAGTCGGGAAAGCTCCTACGAGCAGTACTTC
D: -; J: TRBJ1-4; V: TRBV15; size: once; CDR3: CATHKTTNEKLFF; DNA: TGTGCCACCCACAAGACAACTAATGAAAAACTGTTTTTT
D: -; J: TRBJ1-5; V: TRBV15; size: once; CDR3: CATSRQGRNQPQHF; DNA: TGTGCCACCAGCAGACAGGGTAGGAATCAGCCCCAGCATTTT
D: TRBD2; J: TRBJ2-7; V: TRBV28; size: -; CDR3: CASRMTSSGEQYF; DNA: TGTGCCAGCAGGATGACTAGCTCGGGCGAGCAGTACTTC